These 32 T cell receptor beta chains were sequenced from one sample in a study of OX40 agonist ivuxolimab in advanced cancers. Only in-frame clones appear in the TCRdb table, and some are missing; sequencing was by immunoSEQ multiplex PCR. In the table there are 70,000 to 90,000 clones, roughly 84% of which are singletons. Sequencing was performed on CD4+ or CD8+ T cells sorted from blood, taken in a trial of the OX40 agonist ivuxolimab. All receptors derive from an adult with an advanced solid tumor such as melanoma, head and neck, liver or kidney cancer.

Comment on this clone: Other DNA variants within this sample encode the same CDR3. The CDR3 nucleotides are TGCGCCAGCAGCCCTCGGGACGGGCCCTATGGCTACACCTTC. It specifies CASSPRDGPYGYTF. The V and J genes are TRBV4-3 and TRBJ1-2; maybe TRBD1 (5 bases). The ends were cut back, 4 bases at V and 4 bases at J, with 13 bases in the middle. CDR1 and CDR2 (germline): LGHNA, YSLEER. The CDR3 is 14 residues long.

The CDR3 bases are TGTGCCAGCAGCTCTATAGCGGGAGCCGCCGATACGCAGTATTTT. Its protein product is CASSSIAGAADTQYF. This chain connects TRBV7-9 to TRBJ2-3; TRBD2 matches at 9 bases. Trimming took 4 bases from V and 6 from J; bases not matched to a gene: 8. Germline V lookup: CDR1 SEHNR, CDR2 FQNEAQ (reference sequence). The CDR3 consists of 15 residues.

This rearrangement joins TRBV6-5 to TRBJ1-1; D call uncertain. The V gene lost 2 bases and the J gene lost 1 base, with 5 bases spanning the gap. CDR3 length equals 13 residues. Germline-derived CDR1 and CDR2 are MNHEY and SVGAGI. The CDR3 sequence is CASSYAGNTEAFF. In DNA form, the CDR3 reads TGTGCCAGCAGTTACGCAGGGAACACTGAAGCTTTCTTT.

This chain links TRBV4-2 with TRBJ2-1, with 13 bases aligning to TRBD2. In germline, CDR1 is LGHNA, CDR2 YNFKEQ. Trimming removed 4 bases from V and 8 bases from J; junction bases left unmatched: 11. There are 17 residues in the CDR3. CDR3 sequence reads: CASSPTGTSGINDEQFF. CDR3 in DNA: TGTGCCAGCAGCCCTACTGGGACTAGCGGGATTAACGATGAGCAGTTCTTC.

This clone was detected only a few times. The chain uses TRBV6-5 and TRBJ1-1; D is unclear. Germline V gene sequence: CDR1 MNHEY, CDR2 SVGAGI. This CDR3 has 15 residues. The V gene lost 0 bases and the J gene lost 5 bases, with 13 bases spanning the gap. The CDR3 sequence is CASSYSIGIRTEAFF. The CDR3, as DNA: TGTGCCAGCAGTTACTCGATAGGAATTCGTACTGAAGCTTTCTTT.

The rearrangement joins TRBV6-6 to TRBJ2-2, with D possibly TRBD2 on 6 matching bases. Germline V gene sequence: CDR1 MNHNY, CDR2 SVGAGI (reference sequence). This CDR3 is built from 13 residues. With 7 bases removed from V and 4 bases from J, the gap between germline ends came to 10 bases. DNA for the CDR3: TGTGCCAGCATTGGGGGGATCACCGGGGAGCTGTTTTTT. It yields the protein CASIGGITGELFF.

This clone was detected only a few times. This sample includes further DNA sequences coding for the same CDR3. The chain employs TRBV9 and TRBJ1-5; 7 positions match TRBD1. The CDR3 totals 14 residues. Germline V gene lookup returns CDR1 SGDLS and CDR2 YYNGEE. Trimming removed 0 bases from V and 5 bases from J; junction bases left unmatched: 2. The CDR3 loop is CASSVGDSYQPQHF. In DNA, the CDR3 is TGTGCCAGCAGCGTAGGGGACAGTTATCAGCCCCAGCATTTT.

This clone was seen a handful of times. V and J are TRBV7-3 and TRBJ2-2, with 8 positions matching TRBD1. The germline CDR1 and CDR2 sequences are SGHTA and FQGTGA. The CDR3 covers 16 residues. V trimming: 6 bases; J trimming: 3 bases; junction bases outside the gene matches: 9. CDR3 in amino acids: CASSPRGRKYTGELFF. In DNA, the CDR3 is TGTGCCAGCAGTCCCAGGGGGCGAAAGTACACCGGGGAGCTGTTTTTT.

The V and J genes are TRBV29-1 and TRBJ1-3; 7 bases match TRBD1. With 4 bases clipped from V and 0 bases from J, the junction kept 3 bases outside the gene matches. Looked up from germline, CDR1 is SQVTM and CDR2 is ANQGSEA. The CDR3 is 14 residues long. The CDR3 spells CSVGAGGSGNTIYF. The CDR3 coding sequence is TGCAGCGTTGGGGCAGGGGGCTCTGGAAACACCATATATTTT.

The rearrangement uses TRBV4-2 and TRBJ2-3, with 9 bases that match TRBD2. Germline V gene data show CDR1 as LGHNA and CDR2 as YNFKEQ. This CDR3 comprises 16 residues. Unmatched junction bases numbered 4, after V lost 1 base and J lost 2 bases. The CDR3 here is CASSQVAGEITDTQYF. CDR3 nucleotides: TGTGCCAGCAGCCAAGTAGCGGGGGAGATCACAGATACGCAGTATTTT.

The CDR3 loop is CASSSYSLNTEAFF. Written as DNA, the CDR3 is TGTGCCAGCAGCTCGTACAGTCTGAACACTGAAGCTTTCTTT. J is TRBJ1-1 and V is TRBV7-3; unclear D gene. The CDR3 consists of 14 residues. V gave up 4 bases and J gave up 0 bases, with 9 bases separating them. Germline V lookup: CDR1 SGHTA, CDR2 FQGTGA.

This clone was detected once. The chain joins TRBV7-9 to TRBJ2-5, with 9 nucleotides matching TRBD1. J was trimmed by 1 base and V by 6 bases; bases with no gene match: 15. The CDR3 loop spans 18 amino acids. Germline CDR1 is SEHNR and CDR2 is FQNEAQ (reference sequence). CDR3 DNA sequence: TGTGCCAGCAGACTGACCGGGACAGGGAGGACCCTCCAAGAGACCCAGTACTTC. It specifies CASRLTGTGRTLQETQYF.

In nucleotides, the CDR3 is TGTGCCAGCAGCTCCCCGGGACTAGCGGGAGACGATGAGCAGTTCTTC. This gives the protein CASSSPGLAGDDEQFF. The V and J genes are TRBV5-6 and TRBJ2-1, with TRBD2 matching over 14 bases. This CDR3 has 16 amino acids. Germline CDR1 is SGHDT and CDR2 is YYEEEE. Trimming took 3 bases from V and 8 from J; bases not matched to a gene: 7.

J is TRBJ1-2 and V is TRBV5-4, with no clear D. CDR1 is SGHNT and CDR2 is YYREEE in the germline V gene (reference sequence). The CDR3 totals 14 residues. Trimming left V 0 bases short and J 4 bases short, with 10 bases between. This chain's CDR3 is CASSLGADLYGYTF. DNA of the CDR3: TGTGCCAGCAGCTTGGGGGCGGATCTCTATGGCTACACCTTC.

The chain recombines TRBV10-3 with TRBJ1-2; perhaps TRBD1 as D (5 bases). The germline V gene has CDR1 ENHRY and CDR2 SYGVKD. Trimming cost V 5 bases and J 5 bases, with 15 bases left between them. CDR3 length: 14 amino acids. The CDR3 reads CAISQGTESYGYTF. DNA for the CDR3: TGTGCCATCAGTCAAGGGACGGAGTCATATGGCTACACCTTC.

The rearrangement joins TRBV6-6 to TRBJ2-3; D not certain. Trimming took off 5 bases at V and 3 bases at J, with 9 bases between the two ends. There are 13 residues in the CDR3. Germline V lookup: CDR1 MNHNY, CDR2 SVGAGI (reference sequence). This CDR3 is CASSPPLTDTQYF. The CDR3 nucleotides read TGTGCCAGCAGTCCCCCGCTAACAGATACGCAGTATTTT.

V is TRBV13 and J is TRBJ2-5, with D perhaps being TRBD1 or TRBD2 (6 bases each). The CDR3 has 17 residues. V was shortened by 1 base and J by 1 base, with 16 bases between the two germline ends. The V gene's germline CDR1 is PRHDT and CDR2 FYEKMQ (reference sequence). CDR3 sequence: CASSLEGWGAIQETQYF. The CDR3 DNA follows: TGTGCCAGCAGCTTAGAGGGGTGGGGGGCGATCCAAGAGACCCAGTACTTC. Variable domain in full (rest from reference TRBV13 and TRBJ2-5): AAGVIQSPRHLIKEKRETATLKCYPIPRHDTVYWYQQGPGQDPQFLISFYEKMQSDKGSIPDRFSAQQFSDYHSELNMSSLELGDSALYFCASSLEGWGAIQETQYFGPGTRLLVL.

This chain links TRBV12-5 with TRBJ1-1; TRBD1 aligns across 12 bases. CDR1 and CDR2 (germline): LGHNT, FRNRAP. J was trimmed by 3 bases and V by 4 bases; bases with no gene match: 3. The CDR3 loop spans 15 amino acids. CDR3 bases: TGTGCTAGTGGTTCGGGACAGGGGGCGGACACTGAAGCTTTCTTT. It specifies CASGSGQGADTEAFF.

The chain joins TRBV7-2 to TRBJ2-3, with a tentative D call TRBD2 (5 bases). CDR1 and CDR2 (germline): SGHTA, FQGNSA. The V end was cut by 1 base, the J end by 4 bases, with 9 bases between. CDR3 length: 14 amino acids. Here the CDR3 DNA reads TGTGCCAGCAGCTTAGGCCTAGCCCCAGATACGCAGTATTTT. Protein: CASSLGLAPDTQYF.

This clone was seen a handful of times. This chain connects TRBV5-6 to TRBJ1-2, with 7 bases matching TRBD1. J was trimmed by 4 bases and V by 4 bases; bases with no gene match: 10. Germline V gene sequence: CDR1 SGHDT, CDR2 YYEEEE. CDR3 size: 15 residues. DNA for the CDR3: TGTGCCAGCAGCCCCGTCTCTTCAGGGGGCTATGGCTACACCTTC. Amino acids: CASSPVSSGGYGYTF.

The gene calls are TRBV29-1 and TRBJ2-7; 8 nucleotides agree with TRBD1. Losses at the gene ends were 3 bases for V and 5 bases for J; bases not matched to a gene: 6. CDR3 length: 13 amino acids. From germline, CDR1 is SQVTM and CDR2 ANQGSEA. Written as DNA, the CDR3 is TGCAGCGTTGATTTTGGACAGGGTGACGAGCAGTACTTC. This codes for CSVDFGQGDEQYF.

There are a few counts of this clone. J is TRBJ1-5 and V is TRBV6-5; D unclear. The V gene's germline CDR1 is MNHEY and CDR2 SVGAGI. V lost 4 bases and J 3 bases, leaving 7 bases between the germline ends. The CDR3 has 13 residues. The CDR3 here is CASSWALNQPQHF. As DNA, the CDR3 is TGTGCCAGCAGTTGGGCCCTCAATCAGCCCCAGCATTTT.

This chain uses TRBV28 with TRBJ2-5, with unresolved D. The length of the CDR3 is 17 residues. Germline assignment: CDR1 MDHEN and CDR2 SYDVKM. The V and J ends lost 5 bases and 6 bases respectively, with 25 bases between them. The CDR3 loop is CASSRSSGPGAVKTQYF. Here the CDR3 DNA reads TGTGCCAGCAGTCGCTCCTCCGGGCCCGGTGCCGTAAAGACCCAGTACTTC.

The chain is built from TRBV11-3 and TRBJ2-3; 7 nucleotides align to TRBD1. The V gene's germline CDR1 is SGHNT and CDR2 YENEEA. CDR3 size: 12 residues. Trimming cost V 5 bases and J 7 bases; bases outside gene matches: 3. CDR3: CASSPDRYTQYF. The CDR3 region has the DNA TGTGCCAGCAGCCCGGACAGGTATACGCAGTATTTT.

The rearrangement links TRBV4-3 to TRBJ2-1; 7 bases fit TRBD1. Looked up from germline, CDR1 is LGHNA and CDR2 is YSLEER. CDR3 length: 13 amino acids. With 9 bases clipped from V and 2 bases from J, the junction kept 4 bases outside the gene matches. CDR3 nucleotides: TGCGCCAGTTCCGGGACAGCCTACAATGAGCAGTTCTTC. The encoded protein is CASSGTAYNEQFF.

The chain couples TRBV5-1 to TRBJ1-2; D is unresolved. In germline, CDR1 is SGHRS, CDR2 YFSETQ. CDR3 length equals 14 residues. V dropped 0 bases and J dropped 2 bases, with 8 bases sitting between them. The CDR3 DNA reads as TGCGCCAGCAGCTTGGCGGGCAGAAACTATGGCTACACCTTC. It encodes CASSLAGRNYGYTF.

This clone was seen more than once but under ten times. The chain uses TRBV10-3 and TRBJ2-7, with D possibly being TRBD1 (6 bases). This CDR3 comprises 13 residues. Germline assignment: CDR1 ENHRY and CDR2 SYGVKD. Trimming stripped 4 bases from V and 7 bases from J, with 14 bases between. CDR3 protein: CAISGTASWEQYF. In DNA form, the CDR3 reads TGTGCCATCAGTGGGACAGCGTCCTGGGAGCAGTACTTC.

Details on this clone: Germline is not matched at one junction end, which may reflect a read error. J is TRBJ1-2 and V is TRBV2, with D possibly being TRBD1 (5 bases). Germline CDR1 SNHLY, CDR2 FYNNEI. This CDR3 has 14 residues. The DNA of the CDR3 is TGTGCCGGCAGTGCGCAGGGTGGTCTCTATGGCTACACCTTC. Its protein is CAGSAQGGLYGYTF. Together with reference TRBV2 and TRBJ1-2, the CDR3 gives the full variable domain: EPEVTQTPSHQVTQMGQEVILRCVPISNHLYFYWYRQILGQKVEFLVSFYNNEISEKSEIFDDQFSVERPDGSNFTLKIRSTKLEDSAMYFCAGSAQGGLYGYTFGSGTRLTVV.

The chain is built from TRBV11-2 and TRBJ1-5; D remains unclear. The germline V gene encodes CDR1 SGHAT and CDR2 FQNNGV. Trimming cost V 2 bases and J 5 bases, with 7 bases left between them. The CDR3 is 13 residues long. CDR3 sequence: CASSLIGDQPQHF. As DNA, the CDR3 is TGTGCCAGCAGCTTAATAGGAGATCAGCCCCAGCATTTT.

V gene TRBV6-1 combines with J gene TRBJ1-3; TRBD1 matches at 9 bases. Germline loops: CDR1 MNHNS, CDR2 SASEGT. With 2 bases clipped from V and 2 bases from J, the junction kept 10 bases outside the gene matches. This CDR3 is built from 18 residues. This CDR3 reads CASSERGGQGTTGNTIYF. CDR3 bases: TGTGCCAGCAGTGAAAGGGGGGGACAGGGAACAACTGGAAACACCATATATTTT.

The chain couples TRBV6-5 to TRBJ1-2, with no clear D. The CDR3 length is 13 residues. Per the germline V gene, CDR1 is MNHEY and CDR2 is SVGAGI. V lost 6 bases and J lost 7, with 15 bases in between. DNA of the CDR3: TGTGCCAGCAGCACTGTCCCGGAGCGTGGCTACACCTTC. Translating it yields CASSTVPERGYTF.

This clone was detected many times. This chain uses TRBV27 with TRBJ2-2; D might be TRBD1 (6 bases). V lost 5 bases and J 8 bases, leaving 15 bases between the germline ends. Germline V gene lookup returns CDR1 MNHEY and CDR2 SMNVEV (reference sequence). The CDR3 length is 14 residues. This CDR3 reads CASSPWDIIGELFF. DNA for the CDR3: TGTGCCAGCAGTCCATGGGACATCATAGGGGAGCTGTTTTTT.